The clone carrying this T cell receptor beta chain was recorded once. The antigen is undetermined. CDR1 is SGDLS and CDR2 is YYNGEE in the germline V gene. V shed 2 bases and J shed 1 base, with 12 bases lying between them. This CDR3 is built from 16 residues. Only in-frame clones appear in the TCRdb table, and some are missing; sequencing was by immunoSEQ multiplex PCR. In the table there are 140,000 or so clones, 80% to 90% of which are singletons. These data come from a study of cytomegalovirus exposure and HLA in healthy donors. Study-wide points: Cytomegalovirus status was reportedly diagnosed by the classifier with high sensitivity and specificity. In vitro testing confirmed a few CMV-associated chains as specific for CMV antigens.

Sequencing input: PBMCs. This receptor was obtained from a woman between 18 and 29 years old in good health and CMV-seropositive. The chain has TRBV9 and TRBJ2-2; TRBD2 might be the D (5 bases). The CDR3 protein is CASSVRQAGNTGELFF. The CDR3 nucleotides are TGTGCCAGCAGCGTCCGTCAGGCGGGGAACACCGGGGAGCTGTTTTTT.